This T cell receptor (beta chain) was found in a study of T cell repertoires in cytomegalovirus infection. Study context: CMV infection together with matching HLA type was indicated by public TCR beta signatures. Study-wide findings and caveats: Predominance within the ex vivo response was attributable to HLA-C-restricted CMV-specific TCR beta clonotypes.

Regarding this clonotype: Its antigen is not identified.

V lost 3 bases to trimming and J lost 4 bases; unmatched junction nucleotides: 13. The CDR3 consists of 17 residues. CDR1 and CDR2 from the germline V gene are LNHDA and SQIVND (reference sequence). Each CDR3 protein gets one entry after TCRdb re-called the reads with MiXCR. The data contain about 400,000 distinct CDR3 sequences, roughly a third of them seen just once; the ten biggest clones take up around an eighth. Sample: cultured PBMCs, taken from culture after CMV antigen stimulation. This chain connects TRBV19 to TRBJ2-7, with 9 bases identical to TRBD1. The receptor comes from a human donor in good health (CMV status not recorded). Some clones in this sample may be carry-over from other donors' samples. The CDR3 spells CASSIGTGQSGRYEQYF. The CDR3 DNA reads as TGTGCCAGTAGTATTGGGACAGGGCAATCGGGAAGGTACGAGCAGTACTTC.